Following are 19 T cell receptor beta chains from one sample sequenced in a study of Ad26.COV2.S vaccination and SARS-CoV-2 variants. Generated by immunoSEQ multiplex PCR, the TCRdb table keeps only in-frame clones and is missing some. In the table there are 400,000 or so clones, around nine tenths of which are singletons. This sample's treatment: some 20 received Ad26.COV2.S at low or high dose, single or two shots; roughly five received placebo; per-sample allocation not given. Sampling was performed 63 days after the first vaccine or placebo injection. Sequences were derived from peripheral blood, sampled in a trial of Ad26.COV2.S vaccine versus placebo. These receptors came from a person aged 18-60 years who received the Ad26.COV2.S COVID-19 vaccine or a placebo.

The V and J genes are TRBV4-1 and TRBJ2-5; tentatively, D is TRBD2 (7 bases). The V gene's germline CDR1 is MGHRA and CDR2 YSYEKL. The CDR3 runs to 16 residues. V lost 1 base to trimming and J lost 1 base, with 13 bases between them. The CDR3 reads CASSQVGGGIQETQYF. CDR3 coding DNA: TGCGCCAGCAGCCAAGTAGGGGGAGGGATCCAAGAGACCCAGTACTTC.

This chain connects TRBV5-1 to TRBJ1-4; D not certain. The CDR3 covers 15 residues. CDR1 and CDR2 from the germline V gene are SGHRS and YFSETQ. V was clipped by 7 bases and J by 5 bases, with 18 bases between them. The CDR3 sequence: CASGRSGRSNEKLFF. The CDR3 DNA sequence: TGCGCCAGCGGGAGATCCGGACGGTCAAATGAAAAACTGTTTTTT.

This chain joins TRBV19 and TRBJ2-2; 9 bases are a match to TRBD1. The junction had 8 bases not matched to a gene; V was cut back by 5 bases and J by 4 bases. The CDR3 spans 16 residues. CDR1 and CDR2 from the germline V gene are LNHDA and SQIVND (reference sequence). As DNA, the CDR3 is TGTGCCAGTAGTCCAATGACAGGGGGAAGCACCGGGGAGCTGTTTTTT. Residues: CASSPMTGGSTGELFF.

This clone has a single count. The chain combines TRBV7-9 with TRBJ1-2; the D gene is possibly TRBD1 (5 bases). This CDR3 has 13 residues. The germline V and J ends were trimmed by 11 bases and 3 bases, with 16 bases remaining between them. From germline, CDR1 is SEHNR and CDR2 FQNEAQ (reference sequence). The DNA of the CDR3 is TGTGCCTCATGGGGCCAGGGTGACTATGGCTACACCTTC. It is translated as CASWGQGDYGYTF.

This chain joins TRBV6-1 and TRBJ2-7; D possibly corresponds to TRBD1 (7 bases). CDR3 size: 14 residues. V was pared by 1 base and J by 5 bases, with 12 bases between. Germline lookup yields CDR1 MNHNS and CDR2 SASEGT. CDR3 residues: CASSEVRDSNEQYF. DNA of the CDR3: TGTGCCAGCAGTGAAGTGCGGGACAGCAACGAGCAGTACTTC.

CDR3 nucleotides: TGTGCCAGCAGCTTAGACAGGGGTCTGGATGAGCAGTTCTTC. This gives the protein CASSLDRGLDEQFF. The chain joins TRBV11-3 to TRBJ2-1, with a possible D match to TRBD1 (6 bases). Germline CDR1 reads SGHNT; CDR2 reads YENEEA. V lost 0 bases to trimming and J lost 8 bases, with 11 bases between them. The CDR3 length is 14 residues.

The V and J genes are TRBV7-9 and TRBJ1-1, with a possible D match to TRBD1 (5 bases). Germline V lookup: CDR1 SEHNR, CDR2 FQNEAQ (reference sequence). V lost 6 bases and J 4 bases, leaving 9 bases between the germline ends. The CDR3 has 12 residues. The CDR3 nucleotides read TGTGCCAGCAGACCAGGGACCACTGAAGCTTTCTTT. Residues: CASRPGTTEAFF. Supplemented by reference TRBV7-9 and TRBJ1-1, the full variable domain reads DTGVSQNPRHKITKRGQNVTFRCDPISEHNRLYWYRQTLGQGPEFLTYFQNEAQLEKSRLLSDRFSAERPKGSFSTLEIQRTEQGDSAMYLCASRPGTTEAFFGQGTRLTVV.

V gene TRBV4-3 combines with J gene TRBJ1-1; 7 bases are shared with TRBD1. Germline lookup yields CDR1 LGHNA and CDR2 YSLEER. CDR3 length equals 14 residues. The trim removed 1 base at V and 10 bases at J, leaving 9 bases unmatched. CDR3 coding DNA: TGCGCCAGCAGCCAAGCGAGGGGGCAGGACGGAGCTTTCTTT. Encoded protein: CASSQARGQDGAFF.

The J gene is TRBJ2-1, the V gene TRBV19, with no clear D. Germline V CDR1 and CDR2: LNHDA, SQIVND (reference sequence). The CDR3 runs 13 residues. V was shortened by 7 bases and J by 10 bases, with 17 bases between the two germline ends. The CDR3 reads CASNNRETEEQFF. CDR3 in DNA: TGTGCCAGTAACAACAGAGAGACTGAAGAGCAGTTCTTC.

V is TRBV2 and J is TRBJ2-1; 9 bases fit TRBD2. The germline V gene encodes CDR1 SNHLY and CDR2 FYNNEI. V lost 4 bases and J lost 6; bases outside the gene matches: 13. The CDR3 covers 17 residues. The CDR3 loop is CASSAHEASGVSNEQFF. CDR3 sequence (DNA): TGTGCCAGCAGTGCCCATGAAGCTAGCGGGGTGTCCAATGAGCAGTTCTTC.

The rearrangement uses TRBV5-1 and TRBJ1-4; 7 nucleotides align to TRBD1. J gave up 5 bases and V 4 bases, and 8 bases lay outside the gene matches. The CDR3 runs 15 residues. Germline assignment: CDR1 SGHRS and CDR2 YFSETQ. The CDR3 protein is CASSHTGTDNEKLFF. CDR3 coding DNA: TGCGCCAGCAGCCACACCGGGACAGACAATGAAAAACTGTTTTTT.

The rearrangement uses TRBV7-9 and TRBJ2-3, with D tentatively TRBD1 (5 bases). The CDR3 is made up of 13 amino acids. The germline V gene encodes CDR1 SEHNR and CDR2 FQNEAQ (reference sequence). Between the trimmed V and J ends, which lost 5 bases and 2 bases, there was a span of 8 bases. The CDR3 DNA reads as TGTGCCAGCAGCCTGGACACCACAGATACGCAGTATTTT. It codes for CASSLDTTDTQYF.

The CDR3 sequence: CASTPTVFLNQPQHF. In nucleotides, the CDR3 is TGTGCCAGTACCCCGACAGTTTTCCTCAATCAGCCCCAGCATTTT. The chain employs TRBV19 and TRBJ1-5; possible D gene TRBD1, 5 bases. Trimming pared 7 bases from V and 3 bases from J, leaving 16 bases between. The germline CDR1 and CDR2 sequences are LNHDA and SQIVND (reference sequence). The length of the CDR3 is 15 residues.

The chain employs TRBV3-1 (or the pseudogene TRBV3-2) and TRBJ2-5; D is unclear. Trimming cost V 0 bases and J 1 base, with 6 bases left between them. CDR1 LGHDT and CDR2 YNNKEL come from the germline V gene (reference sequence). This CDR3 is built from 14 residues. CDR3 DNA: TGTGCCAGCAGCCAAGAAAATCTCCAAGAGACCCAGTACTTC. It translates to CASSQENLQETQYF.

This sequence joins TRBV3-1 (or the pseudogene TRBV3-2) and TRBJ2-5; D is unclear. V shed 1 base and J shed 4 bases, with 13 bases lying between them. The CDR3 spans 15 residues. CDR1 is LGHDT, CDR2 YNNKEL, per germline (reference sequence). This chain's CDR3 is CASSQVRTTRETQYF. CDR3 in DNA: TGTGCCAGCAGCCAAGTCAGGACCACACGAGAGACCCAGTACTTC.

V and J are TRBV3-1 (or the pseudogene TRBV3-2) and TRBJ1-2; 9 bases map to TRBD1. Losses at the gene ends were 4 bases for V and 4 bases for J; bases not matched to a gene: 16. The germline gives CDR1 LGHDT, CDR2 YNNKEL (reference sequence). The CDR3 is 18 residues long. DNA for the CDR3: TGTGCCAGCAGCCCAGGCCACCGGACAGGGGAGGGAGTCTATGGCTACACCTTC. Residues: CASSPGHRTGEGVYGYTF.

The rearrangement joins TRBV29-1 to TRBJ2-3; D is perhaps TRBD1 or TRBD2 (6 bases each). CDR3 length: 14 amino acids. V gave up 4 bases and J gave up 3 bases, with 14 bases separating them. Germline loops: CDR1 SQVTM, CDR2 ANQGSEA. The DNA for the CDR3 is TGCAGCGTTGCAGTTCGGGGGCGGACAGATACGCAGTATTTT. Protein product: CSVAVRGRTDTQYF.

The V and J genes are TRBV5-5 and TRBJ2-7; possibly TRBD2 for D (6 bases). The V gene lost 4 bases and the J gene lost 4 bases, with 12 bases spanning the gap. CDR1 and CDR2 from the germline V gene are SGHKS and YYEKEE (reference sequence). CDR3 length: 13 amino acids. In DNA form, the CDR3 reads TGTGCCAGCAGCCTGGGACTTTGGTACGAGCAGTACTTC. This gives the protein CASSLGLWYEQYF.

The chain is built from TRBV19 and TRBJ1-1; TRBD1 might be the D (5 bases). In germline, CDR1 is LNHDA, CDR2 SQIVND (reference sequence). V lost 0 bases and J lost 9, with 14 bases in between. The CDR3 totals 14 residues. The DNA for the CDR3 is TGTGCCAGTAGTATAGATGTGGGGACCGTGAAAGCTTTCTTT. As protein: CASSIDVGTVKAFF.